This TCR beta chain was sequenced during a study of monozygotic twins with inflammatory bowel disease. Study-wide points: Among T cells, the various subtypes were not distinguishable. Patient repertoire variability may have increased through differing immunosuppressive treatments. For IBD patients, clonotypes shared with others were fewer than for healthy twins, especially with disease activity.

The germline V gene has CDR1 MDHEN and CDR2 SYDVKM. CDR3 length equals 16 residues. The template-switching step introduced UMIs that carried a 6-nucleotide sample barcode. TCRdb reanalyzed the 5' RACE reads and collapses them to one entry per CDR3 protein, without DNA. The sample has around 400,000 distinct CDR3 sequences; the top ten hold around 2.5%. Comments on this clonotype: Its antigen is currently unknown.

The TCR comes from a human donor with ulcerative colitis or Crohn's disease, or a healthy co-twin of an affected twin (not recorded which). V and J are TRBV28 and TRBJ2-2; TCRdb proposes TRBD2, but this gene call is untestable without DNA. Sequencing was done on a sample of blood. The CDR3: CASSFPLGGGTGELFF. Variable domain in full (rest from reference TRBV28 and TRBJ2-2): DVKVTQSSRYLVKRTGEKVFLECVQDMDHENMFWYRQDPGLGLRLIYFSYDVKMKEKGDIPEGYSVSREKKERFSLILESASTNQTSMYLCASSFPLGGGTGELFFGEGSRLTVL.